This T cell receptor beta chain came from a study of PD-1 blockade in classical Hodgkin lymphoma. Study-wide points: Whatever underlies the repertoire differences (possibly disease activity or prior therapy) remains undefined. It was CD4+ TCR diversity, not CD8+, that rose significantly by C4D1. Diversity similar to that of newly diagnosed patients was seen at baseline in complete responders. Reports described newly diagnosed patients as having lower baseline TCR diversity than healthy donors.

The CDR3 consists of 14 residues. Germline lookup yields CDR1 LNHNV and CDR2 YYDKDF (reference sequence). The V and J ends lost 1 base and 0 bases respectively, with 4 bases between them. Assay used: immunoSEQ multiplex PCR; TCRdb lists only in-frame clones, some missing. The table lists approximately 25,000 clones, around three quarters of them singletons. Every one of the patients relapsed after autologous stem cell transplantation (brentuximab vedotin exposure was variable). For this clone: Its target is unknown.

The TCR was taken from a human donor with classical Hodgkin lymphoma. The sample here was peripheral blood mononuclear cells (PBMCs), taken before the second cycle of nivolumab. The J gene is TRBJ2-1, the V gene TRBV15; no definite D call. The CDR3 spells CATSRASSYNEQFF. The CDR3 DNA sequence: TGTGCCACCAGCAGAGCTAGCTCCTACAATGAGCAGTTCTTC.